The entry below describes one TCR beta chain. The sample belongs to a study of blood T cells in healthy people across ages. PCR was performed a second time for about 6 to 12 cycles using a sample-barcoded 5' primer and a J-beta primer mix. Each CDR3 protein gets one entry after TCRdb re-called the 5' RACE reads with MiXCR. This table holds about 1.4 million distinct CDR3 sequences, 59% found once. Sequenced: blood. This TCR derives from a man aged 18 to 35 in good health.

CDR3: CAISLRDSESTNYGYTF. The CDR3 DNA reads as TGTGCCATCAGCCTGCGGGACAGTGAATCGACTAACTATGGCTACACCTTC. This rearrangement joins TRBV10-3 to TRBJ1-2, with 7 bases identical to TRBD1. The V gene's germline CDR1 is ENHRY and CDR2 SYGVKD. The CDR3 is made up of 17 amino acids. Losses at the gene ends were 6 bases for V and 0 bases for J; bases not matched to a gene: 13.